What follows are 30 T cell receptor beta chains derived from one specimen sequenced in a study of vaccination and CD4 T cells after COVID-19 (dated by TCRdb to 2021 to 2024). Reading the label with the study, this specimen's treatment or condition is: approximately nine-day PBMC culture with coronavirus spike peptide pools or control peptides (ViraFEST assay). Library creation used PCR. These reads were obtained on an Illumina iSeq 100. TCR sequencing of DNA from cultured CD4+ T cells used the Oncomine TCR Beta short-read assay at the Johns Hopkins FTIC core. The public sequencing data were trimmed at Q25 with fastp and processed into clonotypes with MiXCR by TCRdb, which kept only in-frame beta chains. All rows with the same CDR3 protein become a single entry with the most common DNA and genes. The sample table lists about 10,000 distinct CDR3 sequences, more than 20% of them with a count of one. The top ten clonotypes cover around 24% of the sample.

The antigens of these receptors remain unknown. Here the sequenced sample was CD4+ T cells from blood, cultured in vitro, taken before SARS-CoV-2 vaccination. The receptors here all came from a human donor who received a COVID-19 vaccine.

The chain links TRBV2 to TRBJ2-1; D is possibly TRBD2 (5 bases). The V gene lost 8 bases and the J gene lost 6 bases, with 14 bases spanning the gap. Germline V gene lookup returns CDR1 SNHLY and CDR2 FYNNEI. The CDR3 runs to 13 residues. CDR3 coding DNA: TGTGCCAGCGCCTCGGGATTCGGCAATGAGCAGTTCTTC. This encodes CASASGFGNEQFF.

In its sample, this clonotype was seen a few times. The CDR3 loop is CASKGGQNTGELFF. In DNA, the CDR3 is TGTGCCAGCAAGGGGGGACAGAACACCGGGGAGCTGTTTTTT. The rearrangement links TRBV6-2 or TRBV6-3 to TRBJ2-2; D assignment may be TRBD1 or TRBD2 (6 bases each). The CDR3 extends over 14 amino acids. Between the trimmed V and J ends, which lost 7 bases and 1 base, there was a span of 10 bases. Per germline, CDR1 MNHEY and CDR2 SVGEGT.

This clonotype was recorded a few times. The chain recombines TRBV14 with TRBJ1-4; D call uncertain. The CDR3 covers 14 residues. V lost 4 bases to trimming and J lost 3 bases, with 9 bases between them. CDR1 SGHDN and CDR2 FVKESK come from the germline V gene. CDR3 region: CASSPRSSNEKLFF. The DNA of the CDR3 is TGTGCCAGCAGCCCCCGAAGTTCTAATGAAAAACTGTTTTTT.

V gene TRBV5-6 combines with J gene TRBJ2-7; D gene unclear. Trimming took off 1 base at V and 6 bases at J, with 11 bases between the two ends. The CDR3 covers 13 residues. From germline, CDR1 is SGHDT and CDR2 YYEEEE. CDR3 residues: CASSLPSLAEQYF. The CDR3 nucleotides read TGTGCCAGCAGCTTGCCCAGTTTGGCCGAGCAGTACTTC.

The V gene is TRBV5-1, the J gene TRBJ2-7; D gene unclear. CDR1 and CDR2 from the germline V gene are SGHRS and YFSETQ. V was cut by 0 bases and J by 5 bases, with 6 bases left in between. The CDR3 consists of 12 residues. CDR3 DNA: TGCGCCAGCAGCTTGGGTGGAGACGAGCAGTACTTC. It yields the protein CASSLGGDEQYF.

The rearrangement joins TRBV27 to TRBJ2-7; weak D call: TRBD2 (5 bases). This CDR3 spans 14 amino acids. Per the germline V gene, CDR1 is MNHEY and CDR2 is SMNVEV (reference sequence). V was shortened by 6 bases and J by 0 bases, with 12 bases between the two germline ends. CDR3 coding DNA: TGTGCCAGCAGGGAGGACGTAGGCTCCTACGAGCAGTACTTC. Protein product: CASREDVGSYEQYF.

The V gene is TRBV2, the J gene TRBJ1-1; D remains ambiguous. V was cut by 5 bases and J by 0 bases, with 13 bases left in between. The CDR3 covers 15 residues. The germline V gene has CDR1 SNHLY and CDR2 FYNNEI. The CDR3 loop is CASSIDGRMNTEAFF. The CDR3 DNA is TGTGCCAGCAGTATTGACGGGCGGATGAACACTGAAGCTTTCTTT.

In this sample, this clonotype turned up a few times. The CDR3 protein is CASSLQGPTGWGYTF. The CDR3 DNA sequence: TGCGCCAGCAGCTTGCAGGGTCCTACGGGTTGGGGCTACACCTTC. The chain has TRBV5-1 and TRBJ1-2; tentatively, D is TRBD1 (5 bases). Trimming removed 1 base from V and 8 bases from J, with 18 bases in between. CDR1 SGHRS and CDR2 YFSETQ come from the germline V gene. This CDR3 comprises 15 residues.

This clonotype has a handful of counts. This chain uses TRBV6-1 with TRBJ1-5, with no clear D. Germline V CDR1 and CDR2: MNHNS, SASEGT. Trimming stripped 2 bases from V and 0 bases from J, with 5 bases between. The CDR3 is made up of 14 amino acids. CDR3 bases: TGTGCCAGCAGTGAATCCAGTAGCAATCAGCCCCAGCATTTT. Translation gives CASSESSSNQPQHF.

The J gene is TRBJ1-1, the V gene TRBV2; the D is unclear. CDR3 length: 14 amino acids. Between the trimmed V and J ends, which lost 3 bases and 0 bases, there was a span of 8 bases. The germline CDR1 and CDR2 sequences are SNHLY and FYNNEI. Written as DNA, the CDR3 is TGTGCCAGCAGTGATCAGATTTTGAACACTGAAGCTTTCTTT. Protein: CASSDQILNTEAFF.

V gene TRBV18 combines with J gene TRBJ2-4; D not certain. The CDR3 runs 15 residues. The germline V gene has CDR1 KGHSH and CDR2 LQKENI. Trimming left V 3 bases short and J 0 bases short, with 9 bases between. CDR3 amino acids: CASSPPGLAKNIQYF. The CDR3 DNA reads TGTGCCAGCTCACCCCCGGGCCTAGCCAAAAACATTCAGTACTTC.

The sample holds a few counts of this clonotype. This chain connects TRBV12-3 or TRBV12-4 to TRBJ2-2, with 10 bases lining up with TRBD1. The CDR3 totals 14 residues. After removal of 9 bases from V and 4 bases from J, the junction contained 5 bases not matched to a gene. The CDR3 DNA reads TGTGCCAGTCGACAGGGGGCTTTCACCGGGGAGCTGTTTTTT. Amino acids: CASRQGAFTGELFF.

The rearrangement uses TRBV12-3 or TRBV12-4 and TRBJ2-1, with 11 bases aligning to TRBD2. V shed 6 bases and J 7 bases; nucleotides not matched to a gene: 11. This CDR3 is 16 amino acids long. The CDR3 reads CASSPGLAGGRNEQFF. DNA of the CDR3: TGTGCCAGCAGCCCCGGTTTAGCGGGGGGGCGGAATGAGCAGTTCTTC.

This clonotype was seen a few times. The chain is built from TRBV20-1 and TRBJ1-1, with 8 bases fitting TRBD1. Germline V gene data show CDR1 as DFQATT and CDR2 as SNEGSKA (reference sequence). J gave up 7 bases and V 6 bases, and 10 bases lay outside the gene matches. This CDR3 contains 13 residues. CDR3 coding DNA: TGCAGTGCCCAGCCCCACGACAGGGGTGAAGCTTTCTTT. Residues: CSAQPHDRGEAFF.

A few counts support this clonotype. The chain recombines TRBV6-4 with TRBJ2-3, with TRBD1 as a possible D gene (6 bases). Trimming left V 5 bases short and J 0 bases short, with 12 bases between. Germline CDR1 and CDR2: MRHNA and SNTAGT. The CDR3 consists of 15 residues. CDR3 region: CASSSDRTSTDTQYF. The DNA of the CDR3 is TGTGCCAGCAGTTCGGACAGAACTAGCACAGATACGCAGTATTTT.

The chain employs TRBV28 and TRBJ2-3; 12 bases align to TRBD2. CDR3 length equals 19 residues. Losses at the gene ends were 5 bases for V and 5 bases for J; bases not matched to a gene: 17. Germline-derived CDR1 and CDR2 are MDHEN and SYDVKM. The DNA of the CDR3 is TGTGCCAGCAGTCGATGGACTAGCGGGGTCCCCTCAACCTTAGATACGCAGTATTTT. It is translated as CASSRWTSGVPSTLDTQYF.

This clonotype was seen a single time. The CDR3, as DNA: TGCGCCAGCAGCTGGGGGCTTACGCGACAGGGGGCGCTGGGGGCCAACGTCCTGACTTTC. It is translated as CASSWGLTRQGALGANVLTF. The gene calls are TRBV5-1 and TRBJ2-6, with 10 bases that match TRBD1. The CDR3 runs 20 residues. J was trimmed by 4 bases and V by 3 bases; bases with no gene match: 16. The germline V gene encodes CDR1 SGHRS and CDR2 YFSETQ.

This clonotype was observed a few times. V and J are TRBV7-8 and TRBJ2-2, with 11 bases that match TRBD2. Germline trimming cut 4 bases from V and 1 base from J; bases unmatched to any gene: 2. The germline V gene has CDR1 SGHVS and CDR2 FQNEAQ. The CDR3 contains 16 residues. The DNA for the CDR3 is TGTGCCAGCAGCTCCGGACTAGCGGGGAACACCGGGGAGCTGTTTTTT. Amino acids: CASSSGLAGNTGELFF.

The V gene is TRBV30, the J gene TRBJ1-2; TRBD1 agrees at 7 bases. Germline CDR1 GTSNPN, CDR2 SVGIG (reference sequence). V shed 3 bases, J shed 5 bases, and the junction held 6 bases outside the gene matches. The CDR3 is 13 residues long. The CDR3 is CAWRTGRRYGYTF. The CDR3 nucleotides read TGTGCCTGGAGGACAGGGAGGAGGTATGGCTACACCTTC.

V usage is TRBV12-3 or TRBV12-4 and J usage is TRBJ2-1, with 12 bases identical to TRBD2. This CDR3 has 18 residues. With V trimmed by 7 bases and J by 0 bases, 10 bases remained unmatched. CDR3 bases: TGTGCCAGCACCCCTTCGACTAGCGGGGGAAACTCCTACAATGAGCAGTTCTTC. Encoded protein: CASTPSTSGGNSYNEQFF.

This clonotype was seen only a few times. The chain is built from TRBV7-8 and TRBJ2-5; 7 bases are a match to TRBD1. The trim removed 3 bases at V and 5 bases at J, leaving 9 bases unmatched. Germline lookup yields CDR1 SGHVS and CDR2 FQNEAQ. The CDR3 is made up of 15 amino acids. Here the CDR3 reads CASSFSRGLGETQYF. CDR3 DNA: TGTGCCAGCAGCTTCTCTAGGGGGCTGGGTGAGACCCAGTACTTC.

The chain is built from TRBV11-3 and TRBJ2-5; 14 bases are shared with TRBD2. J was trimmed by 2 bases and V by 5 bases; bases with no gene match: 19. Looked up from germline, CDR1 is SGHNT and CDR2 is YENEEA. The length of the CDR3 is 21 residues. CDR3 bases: TGTGCCAGCAGCCATACCTGGGGAGGGACTAGCGGGGGAGAGGATCAAGAGACCCAGTACTTC. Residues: CASSHTWGGTSGGEDQETQYF.

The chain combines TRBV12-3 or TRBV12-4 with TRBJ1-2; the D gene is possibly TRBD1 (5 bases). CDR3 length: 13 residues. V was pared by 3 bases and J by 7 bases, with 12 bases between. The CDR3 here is CASSLEGVGGYTF. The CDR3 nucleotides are TGTGCCAGCAGTTTGGAAGGGGTTGGTGGCTACACCTTC.

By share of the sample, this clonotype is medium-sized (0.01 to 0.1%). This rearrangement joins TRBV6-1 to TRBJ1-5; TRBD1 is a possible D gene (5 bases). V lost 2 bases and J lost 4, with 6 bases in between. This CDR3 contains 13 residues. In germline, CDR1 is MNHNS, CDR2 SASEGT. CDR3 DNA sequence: TGTGCCAGCAGTGAATCAGGGAATCAGCCCCAGCATTTT. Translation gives CASSESGNQPQHF.

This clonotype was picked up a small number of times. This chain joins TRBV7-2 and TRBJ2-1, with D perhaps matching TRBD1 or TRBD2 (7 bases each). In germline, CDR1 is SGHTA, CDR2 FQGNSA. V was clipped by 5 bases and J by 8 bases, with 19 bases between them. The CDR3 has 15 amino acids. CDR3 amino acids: CASSPPGRGGDEQFF. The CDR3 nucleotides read TGTGCCAGCAGCCCGCCGGGCAGGGGGGGTGATGAGCAGTTCTTC.

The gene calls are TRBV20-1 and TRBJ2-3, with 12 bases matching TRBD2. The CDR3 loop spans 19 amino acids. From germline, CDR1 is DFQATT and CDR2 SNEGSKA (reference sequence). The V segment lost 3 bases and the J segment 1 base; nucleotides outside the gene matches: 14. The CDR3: CSASSSLAGGPDGTDTQYF. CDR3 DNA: TGCAGTGCTAGTTCCTCTCTAGCGGGGGGGCCGGATGGCACAGATACGCAGTATTTT.

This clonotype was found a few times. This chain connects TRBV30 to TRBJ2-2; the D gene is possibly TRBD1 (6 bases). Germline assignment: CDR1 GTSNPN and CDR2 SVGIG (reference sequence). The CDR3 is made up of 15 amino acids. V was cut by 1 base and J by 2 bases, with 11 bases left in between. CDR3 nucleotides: TGTGCCTGGAGTGCATGGGGGCGAAACACCGGGGAGCTGTTTTTT. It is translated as CAWSAWGRNTGELFF.

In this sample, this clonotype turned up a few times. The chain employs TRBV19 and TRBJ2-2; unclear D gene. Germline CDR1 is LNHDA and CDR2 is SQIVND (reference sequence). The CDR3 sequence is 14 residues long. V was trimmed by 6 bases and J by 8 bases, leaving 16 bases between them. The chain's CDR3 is CASRLTSGSGELFF. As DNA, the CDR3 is TGTGCCAGTAGGTTGACATCCGGTTCGGGGGAGCTGTTTTTT.

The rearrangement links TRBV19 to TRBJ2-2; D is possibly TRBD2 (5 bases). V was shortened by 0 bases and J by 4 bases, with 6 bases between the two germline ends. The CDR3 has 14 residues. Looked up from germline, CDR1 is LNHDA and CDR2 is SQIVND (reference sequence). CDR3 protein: CASSIDRGTGELFF. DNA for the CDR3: TGTGCCAGTAGTATAGATCGGGGCACCGGGGAGCTGTTTTTT.

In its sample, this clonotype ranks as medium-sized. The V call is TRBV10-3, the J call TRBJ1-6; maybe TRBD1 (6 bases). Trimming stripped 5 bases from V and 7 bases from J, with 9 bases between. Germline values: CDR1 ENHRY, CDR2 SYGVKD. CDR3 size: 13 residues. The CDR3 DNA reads TGTGCCATCAGTATAGGACAGAATTCACCCCTCCACTTT. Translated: CAISIGQNSPLHF.